This TCR beta chain was observed in a study of CD8 T cells in Susac syndrome. Study at large: Treatment at blood withdrawal was none, corticosteroids, or intravenous immunoglobulin alone in Susac syndrome patients.

Random hexamers served to reverse transcribe roughly 0.45 to 1 ug RNA. A single record per CDR3 protein comes from TCRdb applying MiXCR to the immunoSEQ multiplex PCR reads. The sample has about 150,000 distinct CDR3 sequences; 95% are singletons. To note about this clonotype: The antigen remains undetermined.

Germline V lookup: CDR1 SGHNT, CDR2 YYREEE (reference sequence). V was clipped by 4 bases and J by 4 bases, with 14 bases between them. This CDR3 has 14 residues. The diagnostic criteria for definite or probable disease, as recently defined, were met by the patients with Susac syndrome. Study-wide findings and caveats: It was acknowledged in the study that its TCR sequencing and HLA analysis involved a relatively small number of individuals.

The TCR sequence derives from a human donor with Susac syndrome. The sequenced material came from CD4+ T cells from PBMCs. The rearrangement uses TRBV5-4 and TRBJ1-1; D unclear. CDR3 loop: CASSPGPFGTEAFF. The CDR3, as DNA: TGTGCCAGCAGCCCCGGCCCCTTTGGCACTGAAGCTTTCTTT.